The 12 T cell receptor beta chains listed next were all sequenced from one sample in a study of blood T cell repertoires in COVID-19. The assay was immunoSEQ multiplex PCR, and TCRdb's table has in-frame clones only and misses some. The table has tens of thousands of clones, 85% to 90% seen once. The specimen was peripheral blood. The source is a woman of 80 years or more with COVID-19, enrolled during active disease.

This clone was counted once. The chain joins TRBV5-1 to TRBJ1-4, with D hard to call. CDR1 is SGHRS, CDR2 YFSETQ, per germline. The V and J ends lost 1 base and 4 bases respectively, with 11 bases between them. CDR3 size: 15 residues. CDR3 sequence reads: CASSLYRYNNEKLFF. CDR3 nucleotides: TGCGCCAGCAGCTTGTACCGATACAATAATGAAAAACTGTTTTTT.

This chain joins TRBV9 and TRBJ2-5, with a weak D call TRBD2 (7 bases). Trimming stripped 0 bases from V and 5 bases from J, with 11 bases between. The germline CDR1 and CDR2 sequences are SGDLS and YYNGEE. This CDR3 is built from 14 residues. CDR3 in amino acids: CASSVGGGSETQYF. DNA of the CDR3: TGTGCCAGCAGCGTAGGGGGGGGCAGTGAGACCCAGTACTTC. Using reference TRBV9 and TRBJ2-5 for the parts outside the CDR3, the full variable domain is DSGVTQTPKHLITATGQRVTLRCSPRSGDLSVYWYQQSLDQGLQFLIQYYNGEERAKGNILERFSAQQFPDLHSELNLSSLELGDSALYFCASSVGGGSETQYFGPGTRLLVL.

The rearrangement uses TRBV19 and TRBJ2-1; 12 nucleotides agree with TRBD1. The V gene's germline CDR1 is LNHDA and CDR2 SQIVND (reference sequence). J was trimmed by 8 bases and V by 4 bases; bases with no gene match: 6. The CDR3 sequence is 15 residues long. The CDR3 bases are TGTGCCAGTAGTACGACCGGGACAGGGGGCGATGAGCAGTTCTTC. Amino acid sequence: CASSTTGTGGDEQFF.

The J gene is TRBJ2-7, the V gene TRBV2, with D perhaps TRBD1 (5 bases). The CDR3 totals 13 residues. Trimming stripped 4 bases from V and 2 bases from J, with 9 bases between. The germline V gene has CDR1 SNHLY and CDR2 FYNNEI. The DNA for the CDR3 is TGTGCCAGCAGTGCAACAGGAGCCTACGAGCAGTACTTC. Translating it yields CASSATGAYEQYF.

This chain uses TRBV19 with TRBJ1-1, with D possibly being TRBD1 (6 bases). Germline V CDR1 and CDR2: LNHDA, SQIVND (reference sequence). The CDR3 length is 14 residues. Between the trimmed V and J ends, which lost 4 bases and 0 bases, there was a span of 9 bases. CDR3 protein: CASSRGGLNTEAFF. For the CDR3, the DNA is TGTGCCAGTAGTAGAGGGGGATTGAACACTGAAGCTTTCTTT.

V is TRBV7-9 and J is TRBJ1-6; 10 bases are a match to TRBD1. CDR1 and CDR2 (germline): SEHNR, FQNEAQ (reference sequence). The CDR3 runs to 17 residues. V gave up 4 bases and J gave up 4 bases; unmatched junction bases: 7. The CDR3 reads CASSSTGGAVYNSPLHF. The CDR3 coding sequence is TGTGCCAGCAGCTCGACAGGGGGCGCCGTTTATAATTCACCCCTCCACTTT.

This clone was seen only once. V gene TRBV24-1 combines with J gene TRBJ2-3, with a possible D match to TRBD1 (6 bases). Per germline, CDR1 KGHDR and CDR2 SFDVKD. The CDR3 consists of 15 residues. V was trimmed by 4 bases and J by 1 base, leaving 11 bases between them. This CDR3 is CATSDTGLGTDTQYF. CDR3 sequence (DNA): TGTGCCACCAGTGACACAGGGCTTGGCACAGATACGCAGTATTTT.

The chain has TRBV5-1 and TRBJ2-3; D is possibly TRBD1 (5 bases). Per the germline V gene, CDR1 is SGHRS and CDR2 is YFSETQ. Trimming shortened V by 4 bases and J by 0 bases, and 12 bases separated the two germline ends. This CDR3 is 15 amino acids long. The CDR3 coding sequence is TGCGCCAGCAGCCCAGAGTGGGGCAGCACAGATACGCAGTATTTT. This codes for CASSPEWGSTDTQYF.

This chain links TRBV18 with TRBJ1-5; D not resolved. CDR1 KGHSH and CDR2 LQKENI come from the germline V gene. The CDR3 consists of 16 residues. V was trimmed by 2 bases and J by 4 bases, leaving 15 bases between them. The CDR3 region has the DNA TGTGCCAGCTCACCAGCGGGAATCCGTACGAATCAGCCCCAGCATTTT. It translates to CASSPAGIRTNQPQHF.

The chain is built from TRBV7-2 and TRBJ1-2; 7 nucleotides align to TRBD1. With 10 bases clipped from V and 1 base from J, the junction kept 9 bases outside the gene matches. CDR3 length: 14 amino acids. Looked up from germline, CDR1 is SGHTA and CDR2 is FQGNSA. The CDR3 loop reads CAIVRQGLNYGYTF. The CDR3 nucleotides are TGTGCCATCGTGCGACAGGGACTTAACTATGGCTACACCTTC.

This chain joins TRBV7-3 and TRBJ2-1; a possible D gene is TRBD1 (7 bases). Germline V gene data show CDR1 as SGHTA and CDR2 as FQGTGA. Trimming pared 4 bases from V and 3 bases from J, leaving 16 bases between. This CDR3 spans 16 amino acids. CDR3 bases: TGTGCCAGCAGCTCCACCGGGACAGCGGGCTACAATGAGCAGTTCTTC. This sequence encodes CASSSTGTAGYNEQFF.

In the case of this clone: Other nucleotide sequences from this sample produce the same CDR3. The chain employs TRBV3-1 (or the pseudogene TRBV3-2) and TRBJ2-7; unclear D gene. The germline V and J ends were trimmed by 1 base and 6 bases, with 7 bases remaining between them. Germline CDR1 and CDR2: LGHDT and YNNKEL (reference sequence). This CDR3 comprises 12 residues. The CDR3 nucleotides are TGTGCCAGCAGCCAAGTTTCGCGCGAGCAGTACTTC. This codes for CASSQVSREQYF.